Given below is one T cell receptor (beta chain) in context. CDR3 length: 16 amino acids. Trimming removed 4 bases from V and 2 bases from J; junction bases left unmatched: 4. Germline assignment: CDR1 SGHNT and CDR2 YYREEE (reference sequence). The data originate from a study of T cell changes during pregnancy in multiple sclerosis. Here immunoSEQ multiplex PCR was the method, and the copy in TCRdb shows in-frame clones only, minus some. In the table there are 35,000 to 55,000 clones, more than 80% of which are singletons. This TCR came from a female donor with multiple sclerosis, enrolled in a pregnancy study. The material was CD4+ T cells from peripheral blood mononuclear cells, obtained before pregnancy. V usage is TRBV5-4 and J usage is TRBJ2-3; 13 nucleotides agree with TRBD2. CDR3 sequence: CASSGGTSGTTDTQYF. The CDR3 DNA reads TGTGCCAGCAGCGGGGGGACTAGCGGGACCACAGATACGCAGTATTTT.